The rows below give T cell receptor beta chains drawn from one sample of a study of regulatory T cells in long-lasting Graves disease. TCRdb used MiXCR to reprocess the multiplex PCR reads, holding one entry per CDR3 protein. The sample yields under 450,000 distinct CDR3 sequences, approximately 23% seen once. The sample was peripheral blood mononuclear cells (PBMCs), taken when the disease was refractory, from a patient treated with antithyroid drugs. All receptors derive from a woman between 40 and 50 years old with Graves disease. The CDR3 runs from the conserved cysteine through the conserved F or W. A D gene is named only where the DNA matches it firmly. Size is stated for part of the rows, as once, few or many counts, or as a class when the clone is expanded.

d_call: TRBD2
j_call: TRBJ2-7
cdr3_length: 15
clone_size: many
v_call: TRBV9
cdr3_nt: TGTGCCAGCAGCCCGGGGGGACTAGCGGGAGTAGGACAGTACTTC
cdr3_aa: CASSPGGLAGVGQYF

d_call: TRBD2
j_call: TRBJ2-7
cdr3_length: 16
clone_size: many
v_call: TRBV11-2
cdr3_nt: TGTGCCAGCAGCTTAGTTGGTAGCGGGTCGACCTACGAGCAGTACTTC
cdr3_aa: CASSLVGSGSTYEQYF

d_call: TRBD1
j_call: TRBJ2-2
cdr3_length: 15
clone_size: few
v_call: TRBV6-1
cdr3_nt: TGTGCCAGCAGGACCGGGACAGTGAACACCGGGGAGCTGTTTTTT
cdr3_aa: CASRTGTVNTGELFF

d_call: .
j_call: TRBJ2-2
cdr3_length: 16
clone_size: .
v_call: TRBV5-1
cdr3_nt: TGCGCCAGCAAGAGTCCCGGACAGAGTACAACCGGGGAGCTGTTTTTT
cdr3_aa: CASKSPGQSTTGELFF

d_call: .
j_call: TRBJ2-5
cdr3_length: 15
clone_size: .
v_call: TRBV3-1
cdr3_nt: TGTGCCAGCAGCCGGTATAGTTTTGTTGAAGAGACCCAGTACTTC
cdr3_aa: CASSRYSFVEETQYF

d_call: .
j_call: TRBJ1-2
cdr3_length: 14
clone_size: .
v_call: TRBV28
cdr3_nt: TGTGCCAGCAGTGAAGCAGAGAGTTTTTTCGGCTACACCTTC
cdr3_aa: CASSEAESFFGYTF

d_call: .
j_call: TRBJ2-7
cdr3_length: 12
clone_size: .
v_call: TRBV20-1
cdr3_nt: TGCAGTGCTAGCCGGGGAGGATACGAGCAGTACTTC
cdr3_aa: CSASRGGYEQYF

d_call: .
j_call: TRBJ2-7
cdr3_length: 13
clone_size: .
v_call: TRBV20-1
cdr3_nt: TGCAGTGCTTTATACGGGACAACTTACGAGCAGTACTTC
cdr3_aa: CSALYGTTYEQYF

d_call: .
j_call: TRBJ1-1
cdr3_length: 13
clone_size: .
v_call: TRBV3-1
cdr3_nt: TGTGCCAGCAGCCAAGGGGGGGGGGCTGAAGCTTTCTTT
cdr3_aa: CASSQGGGAEAFF

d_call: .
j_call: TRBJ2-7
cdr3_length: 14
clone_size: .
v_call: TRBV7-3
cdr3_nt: TGTGCCAGCAGCTTAAGTCCAGGGAACAACGAGCAGTACTTC
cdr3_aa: CASSLSPGNNEQYF

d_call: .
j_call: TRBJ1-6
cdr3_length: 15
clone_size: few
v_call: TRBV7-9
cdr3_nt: TGTGCCAGCAGCTTTCAACGATCGGGGGATTCACCCCTCCACTTT
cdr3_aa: CASSFQRSGDSPLHF

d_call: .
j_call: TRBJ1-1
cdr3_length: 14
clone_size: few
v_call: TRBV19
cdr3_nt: TGTGCCAGTAGTGGAAACAGAGTGAACACTGAAGCTTTCTTT
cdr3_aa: CASSGNRVNTEAFF

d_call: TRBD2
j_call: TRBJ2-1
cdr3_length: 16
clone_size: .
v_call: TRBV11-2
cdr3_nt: TGTGCCAGCAGCTTAGTGGGGGGGTGGAGAGGCAATGAGCAGTTCTTC
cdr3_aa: CASSLVGGWRGNEQFF

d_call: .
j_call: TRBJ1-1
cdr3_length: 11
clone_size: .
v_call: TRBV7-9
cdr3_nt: TGTGCCAGCAGCTTAGAGAGTGAAGCTTTCTTT
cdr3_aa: CASSLESEAFF

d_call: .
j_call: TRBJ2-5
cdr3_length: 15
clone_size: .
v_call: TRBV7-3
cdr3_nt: TGTGCCAGCAGCTTAGTAGGCGGGAACCAAGAGGCCCAGTACTTC
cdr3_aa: CASSLVGGNQEAQYF

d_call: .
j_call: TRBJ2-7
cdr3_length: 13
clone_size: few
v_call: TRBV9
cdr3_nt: TGTGCCAGCAGCGCGAACATAGCGGACGAGCAGTACTTC
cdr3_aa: CASSANIADEQYF

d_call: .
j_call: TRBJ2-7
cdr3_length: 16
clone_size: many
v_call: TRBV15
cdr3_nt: TGTGCCACCAGCAGAGGCGAAGACAGGTTCTCCTACGAGCAGTACTTC
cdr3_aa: CATSRGEDRFSYEQYF

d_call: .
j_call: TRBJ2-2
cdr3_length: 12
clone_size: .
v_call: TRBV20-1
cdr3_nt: TGCAATGCTAGAAGTATAGGAGGGGAGCTGTTTTTT
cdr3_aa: CNARSIGGELFF

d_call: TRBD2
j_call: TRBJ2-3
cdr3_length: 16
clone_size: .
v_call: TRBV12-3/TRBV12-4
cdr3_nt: TGTGCCAGCAGTTTCGCGGGAGGTTGGAACACAGATACGCAGTATTTT
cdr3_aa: CASSFAGGWNTDTQYF

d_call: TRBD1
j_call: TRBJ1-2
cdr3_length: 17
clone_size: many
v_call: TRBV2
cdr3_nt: TGTGCCAGCAGTCTACGGACAGGGCTGGTGGTTAACTATGGCTACACCTTC
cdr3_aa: CASSLRTGLVVNYGYTF

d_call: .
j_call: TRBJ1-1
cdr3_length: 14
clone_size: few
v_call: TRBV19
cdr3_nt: TGTGCCAGTAGTATTGGGGGGATGAACACTGAAGCTTTCTTT
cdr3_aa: CASSIGGMNTEAFF

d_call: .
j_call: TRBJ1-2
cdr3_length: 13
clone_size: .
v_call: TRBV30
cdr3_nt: TGTGCCACCCATACTCGGTCTAACTATGGCTACACCTTC
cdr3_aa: CATHTRSNYGYTF

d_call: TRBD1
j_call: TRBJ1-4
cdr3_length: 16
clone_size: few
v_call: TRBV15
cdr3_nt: TGTGCCACCAGCAGATTAGGGACAGGGCCTAATGAAAAACTGTTTTTT
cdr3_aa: CATSRLGTGPNEKLFF

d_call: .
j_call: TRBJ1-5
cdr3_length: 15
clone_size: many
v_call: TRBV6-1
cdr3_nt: TGTGCCAGCAGTGAAGCTTGGACAGCCGGGCAGCCCCAGCATTTT
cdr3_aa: CASSEAWTAGQPQHF

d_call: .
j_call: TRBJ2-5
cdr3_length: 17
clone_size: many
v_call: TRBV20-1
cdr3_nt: TGCAGTGCTAGAGATTTGGTTCAGTATACTATCCAAGAGACCCAGTACTTC
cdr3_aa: CSARDLVQYTIQETQYF

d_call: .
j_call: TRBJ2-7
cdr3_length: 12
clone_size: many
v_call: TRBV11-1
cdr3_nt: TGTGCCAGCAGCCCCCGGTCCTACGAGCAGTACTTC
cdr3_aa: CASSPRSYEQYF

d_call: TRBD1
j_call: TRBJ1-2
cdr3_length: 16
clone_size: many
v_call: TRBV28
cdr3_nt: TGTGCCAGCAGCCTGAAACAGGGACAGGGTAACTATGGCTACACCTTC
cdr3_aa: CASSLKQGQGNYGYTF

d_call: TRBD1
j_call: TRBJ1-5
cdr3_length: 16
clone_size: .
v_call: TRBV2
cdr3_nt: TGTGCCAGCAGTCCCGGGACAGTTAATAGCAATCAGCCCCAGCATTTT
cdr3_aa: CASSPGTVNSNQPQHF

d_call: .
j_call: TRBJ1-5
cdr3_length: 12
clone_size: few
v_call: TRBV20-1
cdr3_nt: TGCAGTGCTAGCGTCCTTAATCAGCCCCAGCATTTT
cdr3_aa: CSASVLNQPQHF

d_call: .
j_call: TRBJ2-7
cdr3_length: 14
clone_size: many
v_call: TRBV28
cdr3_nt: TGTGCCAGCATCAACGATCAGGGTACCTACGAGCAGTACTTC
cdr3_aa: CASINDQGTYEQYF

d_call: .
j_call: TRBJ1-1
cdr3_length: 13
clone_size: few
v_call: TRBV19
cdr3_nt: TGTGCCAGTAGTATAGAAGGGAGCACTGAAGCTTTCTTT
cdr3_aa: CASSIEGSTEAFF

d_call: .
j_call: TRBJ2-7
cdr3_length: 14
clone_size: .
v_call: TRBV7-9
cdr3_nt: TGTGCCAGCAGCGCATCGGCTCAAGCCTACGAGCAGTACTTC
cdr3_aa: CASSASAQAYEQYF

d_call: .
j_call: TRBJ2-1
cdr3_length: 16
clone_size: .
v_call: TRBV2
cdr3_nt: TGTGCCAGCAGTCCGCTAGCGCTTAGCTCCTACAATGAGCAGTTCTTC
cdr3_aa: CASSPLALSSYNEQFF

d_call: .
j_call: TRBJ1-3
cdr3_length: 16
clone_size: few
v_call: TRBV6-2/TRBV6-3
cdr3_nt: TGTGCCAGCAGTTACTCGCAGGGATCCTCTGGAAACACCATATATTTT
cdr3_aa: CASSYSQGSSGNTIYF

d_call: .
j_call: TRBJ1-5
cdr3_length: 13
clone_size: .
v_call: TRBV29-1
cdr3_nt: TGCAGCGTTAGTACAGGGCGAGGGCAGCCCCAGCATTTT
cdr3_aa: CSVSTGRGQPQHF

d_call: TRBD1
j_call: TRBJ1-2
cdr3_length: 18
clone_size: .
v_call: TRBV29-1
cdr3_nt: TGCAGCACTACAAAGGGGACAGATATTATAACGAGGAACTATGGCTACACCTTC
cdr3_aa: CSTTKGTDIITRNYGYTF

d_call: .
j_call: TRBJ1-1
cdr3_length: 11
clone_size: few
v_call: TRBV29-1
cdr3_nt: TGCAGCGTTGCGGAGAACACTGAAGCTTTCTTT
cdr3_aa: CSVAENTEAFF